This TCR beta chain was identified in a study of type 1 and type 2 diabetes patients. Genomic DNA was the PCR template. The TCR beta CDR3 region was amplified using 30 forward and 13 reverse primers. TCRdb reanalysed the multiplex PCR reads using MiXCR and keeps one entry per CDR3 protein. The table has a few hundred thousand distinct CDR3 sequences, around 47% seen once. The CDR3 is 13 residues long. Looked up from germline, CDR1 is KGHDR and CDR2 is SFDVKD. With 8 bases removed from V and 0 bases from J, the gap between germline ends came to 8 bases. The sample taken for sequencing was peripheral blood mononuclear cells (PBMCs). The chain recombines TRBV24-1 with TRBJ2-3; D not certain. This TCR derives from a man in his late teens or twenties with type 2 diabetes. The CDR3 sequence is CATTHGSTDTQYF. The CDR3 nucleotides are TGTGCCACCACCCACGGGAGCACAGATACGCAGTATTTT.